The 14 T cell receptor beta chains presented below share a single source sample, sequenced in a study of technical replicates of blood from a few donors. Some clones are missing from TCRdb's copy, which holds only in-frame ones; the method was immunoSEQ multiplex PCR. The sample lists over 80,000 clones, approximately 96% occurring once. Sequences were obtained from T cells isolated from PBMCs. The origin of the receptors is a human donor in good health.

This clone was seen more than once but under ten times. The chain combines TRBV19 with TRBJ1-1, with unresolved D. This CDR3 is built from 14 residues. V lost 3 bases and J 1 base, leaving 9 bases between the germline ends. Germline V lookup: CDR1 LNHDA, CDR2 SQIVND (reference sequence). This CDR3 is CASSIGVGNTEAFF. CDR3 in DNA: TGTGCCAGTAGTATCGGGGTAGGGAACACTGAAGCTTTCTTT.

CDR3 in amino acids: CASSRSGTIYNEQFF. The CDR3 DNA follows: TGTGCCAGCAGTCGATCCGGGACTATTTACAATGAGCAGTTCTTC. This sequence joins TRBV27 and TRBJ2-1, with 7 bases identical to TRBD2. The CDR3 sequence is 15 residues long. V lost 5 bases, J lost 4 bases, and 8 bases stayed unmatched. Germline values: CDR1 MNHEY, CDR2 SMNVEV (reference sequence).

V is TRBV5-4 and J is TRBJ2-1, with 9 bases aligning to TRBD2. CDR1 and CDR2 (germline): SGHNT, YYREEE (reference sequence). V lost 2 bases and J lost 7; bases outside the gene matches: 7. The CDR3 runs to 15 residues. Written as DNA, the CDR3 is TGTGCCAGCAGCTTTAGGCTAGCGGGGTCAAATGAGCAGTTCTTC. Translating gives CASSFRLAGSNEQFF.

The chain combines TRBV7-9 with TRBJ1-2; D is undetermined. The V gene's germline CDR1 is SEHNR and CDR2 FQNEAQ (reference sequence). V shed 6 bases and J shed 2 bases, with 10 bases lying between them. The CDR3 sequence is 13 residues long. CDR3 sequence reads: CASSSRRNYGYTF. The CDR3 DNA reads as TGTGCCAGCAGTTCCAGGAGGAACTATGGCTACACCTTC. The complete variable domain, with remaining parts taken from reference TRBV7-9 and TRBJ1-2, reads DTGVSQNPRHKITKRGQNVTFRCDPISEHNRLYWYRQTLGQGPEFLTYFQNEAQLEKSRLLSDRFSAERPKGSFSTLEIQRTEQGDSAMYLCASSSRRNYGYTFGSGTRLTVV.

V and J are TRBV5-4 and TRBJ2-6; D is perhaps TRBD1 (5 bases). This CDR3 has 15 residues. Trimming took 1 base from V and 2 from J, leaving 7 bases between them. Germline CDR1 is SGHNT and CDR2 is YYREEE (reference sequence). For the CDR3, the DNA is TGTGCCAGCAGCTTGACAGGCCCTGGGGCCAACGTCCTGACTTTC. Its translation is CASSLTGPGANVLTF.

The genes are TRBV5-1 and TRBJ1-5, with 9 nucleotides matching TRBD1. This CDR3 is built from 17 residues. CDR1 is SGHRS and CDR2 is YFSETQ in the germline V gene. V trimming: 0 bases; J trimming: 7 bases; junction bases outside the gene matches: 11. The CDR3 DNA reads as TGCGCCAGCAGCTTGGCCCCGGCGGGACAGGGTCTCCAGCCCCAGCATTTT. Translated, it gives CASSLAPAGQGLQPQHF.

J is TRBJ2-3 and V is TRBV7-3; unclear D gene. V was cut by 2 bases and J by 2 bases, with 8 bases left in between. Germline lookup yields CDR1 SGHTA and CDR2 FQGTGA. The CDR3 spans 14 residues. The CDR3 loop is CASSLVGSTDTQYF. The CDR3, as DNA: TGTGCCAGCAGCTTAGTTGGCTCCACAGATACGCAGTATTTT. The full variable domain, with the rest looked up from reference TRBV7-3 and TRBJ2-3, is GAGVSQTPSNKVTEKGKYVELRCDPISGHTALYWYRQSLGQGPEFLIYFQGTGAADDSGLPNDRFFAVRPEGSVSTLKIQRTERGDSAVYLCASSLVGSTDTQYFGPGTRLTVL.

V is TRBV11-3 and J is TRBJ1-1, with 8 bases that match TRBD1. The J segment lost 11 bases and the V segment lost 0 bases, leaving 2 bases of the junction unmatched. The CDR3 has 12 residues. Germline loops: CDR1 SGHNT, CDR2 YENEEA. The CDR3 nucleotides read TGTGCCAGCAGCTTAGATGGGGACAGGGCTTTCTTT. Translating gives CASSLDGDRAFF.

This chain connects TRBV7-8 to TRBJ1-2, with 10 bases lining up with TRBD1. V lost 6 bases to trimming and J lost 6 bases; unmatched junction nucleotides: 4. In germline, CDR1 is SGHVS, CDR2 FQNEAQ. The CDR3 runs to 13 residues. CDR3: CASRPGQGNGYTF. CDR3 nucleotide sequence: TGTGCCAGCAGGCCGGGACAGGGGAATGGCTACACCTTC.

The chain links TRBV7-9 to TRBJ1-1; D is unclear. The CDR3 spans 14 residues. Germline V gives CDR1 SEHNR, CDR2 FQNEAQ (reference sequence). V lost 0 bases and J 4 bases, leaving 9 bases between the germline ends. The CDR3 here is CASSLANSGTEAFF. CDR3 DNA: TGTGCCAGCAGCTTAGCGAACTCGGGCACTGAAGCTTTCTTT. Together with reference TRBV7-9 and TRBJ1-1, the CDR3 gives the full variable domain: DTGVSQNPRHKITKRGQNVTFRCDPISEHNRLYWYRQTLGQGPEFLTYFQNEAQLEKSRLLSDRFSAERPKGSFSTLEIQRTEQGDSAMYLCASSLANSGTEAFFGQGTRLTVV.

The chain is built from TRBV6-1 and TRBJ1-1, with a tentative D call TRBD1 (6 bases). The CDR3 covers 14 residues. Trimming shortened V by 2 bases and J by 6 bases, and 13 bases separated the two germline ends. In germline, CDR1 is MNHNS, CDR2 SASEGT. CDR3 nucleotides: TGTGCCAGCAGTGAATTAGGGGGGGGGCCTGAAGCTTTCTTT. Translated: CASSELGGGPEAFF.

The rearrangement links TRBV18 to TRBJ2-7; 7 nucleotides align to TRBD2. The CDR3 sequence is 13 residues long. Losses at the gene ends were 2 bases for V and 5 bases for J; bases not matched to a gene: 3. Per the germline V gene, CDR1 is KGHSH and CDR2 is LQKENI. In DNA form, the CDR3 reads TGTGCCAGCTCACCAGGACTAGAGGACGAGCAGTACTTC. The encoded protein is CASSPGLEDEQYF. Combining the CDR3 with reference TRBV18 and TRBJ2-7 gives the whole variable domain NAGVMQNPRHLVRRRGQEARLRCSPMKGHSHVYWYRQLPEEGLKFMVYLQKENIIDESGMPKERFSAEFPKEGPSILRIQQVVRGDSAAYFCASSPGLEDEQYFGPGTRLTVT.

The genes are TRBV13 and TRBJ2-5; perhaps TRBD1 as D (5 bases). The V gene lost 0 bases and the J gene lost 8 bases, with 13 bases spanning the gap. Per the germline V gene, CDR1 is PRHDT and CDR2 is FYEKMQ (reference sequence). The CDR3 contains 14 residues. CDR3 nucleotide sequence: TGTGCCAGCAGCTTAGGACAGGTATTACGTACCCAGTACTTC. It translates to CASSLGQVLRTQYF.

The chain joins TRBV11-1 to TRBJ1-2, with a tentative D call TRBD1 (5 bases). The CDR3 spans 12 residues. With 5 bases removed from V and 7 bases from J, the gap between germline ends came to 11 bases. Germline V gives CDR1 SGHAT, CDR2 FQDESV (reference sequence). This chain's CDR3 is CASSVTTGGYTF. The CDR3, as DNA: TGTGCCAGCAGCGTTACTACAGGTGGCTACACCTTC. Looking up the rest from reference TRBV11-1 and TRBJ1-2 gives the full variable domain: EAEVAQSPRYKITEKSQAVAFWCDPISGHATLYWYRQILGQGPELLVQFQDESVVDDSQLPKDRFSAERLKGVDSTLKIQPAELGDSAMYLCASSVTTGGYTFGSGTRLTVV.